Listed here are 24 T cell receptor beta chains from one sample, sequenced in a study of blood T cell repertoires in COVID-19. Method: immunoSEQ multiplex PCR; TCRdb's copy keeps in-frame clones and lacks some. This table has approximately 300,000 clones, around nine tenths appearing once. Source material: PBMCs or T cells enriched from blood (not recorded which). These receptors came from a woman in her thirties who had recovered from COVID-19.

V and J are TRBV6-5 and TRBJ1-2; D unclear. Germline CDR1 MNHEY, CDR2 SVGAGI. Trimming pared 8 bases from V and 7 bases from J, leaving 17 bases between. The CDR3 sequence is 13 residues long. CDR3 amino acids: CASPSPGVGGYTF. The CDR3, as DNA: TGTGCCAGCCCCTCACCCGGAGTAGGTGGCTACACCTTC.

The V and J genes are TRBV19 and TRBJ1-2; 7 nucleotides match TRBD1. The CDR3 is 13 amino acids. Germline CDR1 and CDR2: LNHDA and SQIVND (reference sequence). V lost 3 bases and J lost 7; bases outside the gene matches: 5. DNA of the CDR3: TGTGCCAGTAGTATTTGGCAGGGGGGTGGCTACACCTTC. Translated: CASSIWQGGGYTF.

The CDR3 sequence: CASSGPTTSGGAGELFF. CDR3 bases: TGTGCCAGCAGCGGCCCCACAACTAGCGGGGGGGCCGGGGAGCTGTTTTTT. The J gene is TRBJ2-2, the V gene TRBV9, with 13 positions matching TRBD2. From germline, CDR1 is SGDLS and CDR2 YYNGEE. This CDR3 has 17 residues. With 3 bases clipped from V and 6 bases from J, the junction kept 8 bases outside the gene matches.

This clone was counted a single time. V and J are TRBV7-3 and TRBJ1-3; D is ambiguous. There are 12 residues in the CDR3. Trimming shortened V by 3 bases and J by 4 bases, and 4 bases separated the two germline ends. Per the germline V gene, CDR1 is SGHTA and CDR2 is FQGTGA. DNA of the CDR3: TGTGCCAGCAGCTTCCCGGGAAACACCATATATTTT. Translation: CASSFPGNTIYF.

The chain links TRBV12-3 or TRBV12-4 to TRBJ1-1, with TRBD1 identical over 8 bases. The CDR3 has 11 residues. V dropped 6 bases and J dropped 7; count of bases not matched to a gene: 1. The CDR3 sequence is CASRDRGEAFF. CDR3 in DNA: TGTGCCAGCAGAGACAGGGGTGAAGCTTTCTTT.

The genes are TRBV5-1 and TRBJ1-3; no clear D gene. Trimming took 0 bases from V and 4 from J, leaving 11 bases between them. This CDR3 region has 15 residues. Germline CDR1 SGHRS, CDR2 YFSETQ. The CDR3 here is CASSLGTSSGNTIYF. The CDR3 coding sequence is TGCGCCAGCAGCTTGGGCACATCATCCGGAAACACCATATATTTT.

This chain joins TRBV2 and TRBJ2-7; TRBD2 might be the D (5 bases). Trimming stripped 2 bases from V and 12 bases from J, with 11 bases between. The CDR3 loop spans 11 amino acids. CDR1 and CDR2 (germline): SNHLY, FYNNEI. In nucleotides, the CDR3 is TGTGCCAGCAGTGAACCGGGAACGGTGTACTTC. It codes for CASSEPGTVYF.

The chain has TRBV6-5 and TRBJ1-2; the match to TRBD1 covers 8 bases. The germline V gene has CDR1 MNHEY and CDR2 SVGAGI. V was clipped by 6 bases and J by 6 bases; unmatched bases: 6. The CDR3 is made up of 13 amino acids. The CDR3 sequence is CASRNRGRDGYTF. CDR3 coding DNA: TGTGCCAGCAGAAACAGGGGGAGGGATGGCTACACCTTC.

Details on this clone: This specimen includes other DNA sequences encoding the same CDR3. This chain joins TRBV5-1 and TRBJ1-2, with a weak D call TRBD1 (6 bases). The length of the CDR3 is 13 residues. The germline CDR1 and CDR2 sequences are SGHRS and YFSETQ. Trimming removed 2 bases from V and 3 bases from J, with 8 bases in between. The CDR3 loop is CASSLQGDYGYTF. The CDR3 bases are TGCGCCAGCAGCTTACAGGGAGACTATGGCTACACCTTC.

The chain recombines TRBV7-8 with TRBJ1-2, with TRBD1 as a possible D gene (5 bases). CDR1 and CDR2 from the germline V gene are SGHVS and FQNEAQ. CDR3 length equals 16 residues. Trimming pared 5 bases from V and 7 bases from J, leaving 23 bases between. CDR3 region: CASSPSGGGDPIGYTF. The CDR3 DNA is TGTGCCAGCAGCCCCTCGGGTGGGGGGGACCCCATTGGCTACACCTTC.

This clone came up many times. This chain uses TRBV6-4 with TRBJ1-1; the D gene is possibly TRBD1 (5 bases). Per the germline V gene, CDR1 is MRHNA and CDR2 is SNTAGT. V lost 2 bases and J 1 base, leaving 5 bases between the germline ends. The CDR3 is 13 residues long. CDR3 amino acids: CASSDRGNTEAFF. The CDR3 region has the DNA TGTGCCAGCAGTGACAGGGGGAACACTGAAGCTTTCTTT.

The chain carries TRBV5-1 and TRBJ1-4; TRBD1 matches at 7 bases. The CDR3 is 15 amino acids. Unmatched junction bases numbered 4, after V lost 5 bases and J lost 0 bases. In germline, CDR1 is SGHRS, CDR2 YFSETQ. CDR3 coding DNA: TGCGCCAGCAGGGGACAGCCTGCAACTAATGAAAAACTGTTTTTT. Its protein product is CASRGQPATNEKLFF.

The chain has TRBV3-1 (or the pseudogene TRBV3-2) and TRBJ1-5, with D possibly matching TRBD1 (6 bases). The CDR3 is made up of 15 amino acids. In germline, CDR1 is LGHDT, CDR2 YNNKEL (reference sequence). V lost 4 bases and J 2 bases, leaving 12 bases between the germline ends. This CDR3 reads CASSLTGSGNQPQHF. CDR3 sequence (DNA): TGTGCCAGCAGCCTGACAGGATCTGGCAATCAGCCCCAGCATTTT.

V and J are TRBV14 and TRBJ2-2, with D hard to call. Germline assignment: CDR1 SGHDN and CDR2 FVKESK. The CDR3 is 13 amino acids. V was clipped by 2 bases and J by 6 bases, with 7 bases between them. The CDR3 is CASSQQASGELFF. CDR3 DNA: TGTGCCAGCAGCCAACAGGCATCCGGGGAGCTGTTTTTT.

V is TRBV3-1 (or the pseudogene TRBV3-2) and J is TRBJ1-1, with a possible D match to TRBD1 (5 bases). V was trimmed by 4 bases and J by 4 bases, leaving 16 bases between them. The CDR3 runs to 15 residues. Germline V gives CDR1 LGHDT, CDR2 YNNKEL (reference sequence). This CDR3 reads CASSRRPQGSTEAFF. The CDR3, as DNA: TGTGCCAGCAGCCGCCGACCGCAGGGTAGCACTGAAGCTTTCTTT.

This clone was seen a single time. The rearrangement links TRBV6-5 to TRBJ1-2; 8 bases line up with TRBD1. V trimming: 5 bases; J trimming: 2 bases; junction bases outside the gene matches: 7. CDR3 length: 15 residues. Per the germline V gene, CDR1 is MNHEY and CDR2 is SVGAGI. The CDR3: CASSHTGGANYGYTF. DNA for the CDR3: TGTGCCAGCAGTCACACAGGGGGGGCGAACTATGGCTACACCTTC.

The chain employs TRBV28 and TRBJ2-3; D possibly corresponds to TRBD2 (6 bases). CDR3 length equals 14 residues. Germline V gene lookup returns CDR1 MDHEN and CDR2 SYDVKM. Trimming stripped 7 bases from V and 5 bases from J, with 16 bases between. The DNA of the CDR3 is TGTGCCAGCATTAGCCGCCCGCGGGGAGATACGCAGTATTTT. Protein: CASISRPRGDTQYF.

The rearrangement joins TRBV29-1 to TRBJ1-2; TRBD1 agrees at 8 bases. V lost 0 bases and J lost 7; bases outside the gene matches: 28. This CDR3 comprises 21 residues. Germline loops: CDR1 SQVTM, CDR2 ANQGSEA. CDR3 protein: CSVEDQGAGTGTRLKGAGYTF. CDR3 sequence (DNA): TGCAGCGTTGAAGATCAAGGGGCCGGGACAGGAACGAGGTTAAAGGGCGCTGGCTACACCTTC.

The V call is TRBV11-3, the J call TRBJ2-7; 10 bases agree with TRBD1. J gave up 5 bases and V 5 bases, and 6 bases lay outside the gene matches. The CDR3 sequence is 14 residues long. Looked up from germline, CDR1 is SGHNT and CDR2 is YENEEA. The CDR3 DNA reads as TGTGCCAGCAGCCTACGGGACAGGGGCCACGAGCAGTACTTC. This codes for CASSLRDRGHEQYF.

Points on this clone: The same CDR3 also results from other DNA sequences found in this sample. The genes are TRBV7-9 and TRBJ2-3; perhaps TRBD1 as D (5 bases). V was trimmed by 5 bases and J by 4 bases, leaving 16 bases between them. CDR3 size: 15 residues. Germline V gives CDR1 SEHNR, CDR2 FQNEAQ (reference sequence). CDR3 sequence (DNA): TGTGCCAGCAGCCTGGCCCAGGGCAGCGCAGATACGCAGTATTTT. Residues: CASSLAQGSADTQYF.

This chain connects TRBV20-1 to TRBJ1-1, with 9 bases that match TRBD1. Germline V gene sequence: CDR1 DFQATT, CDR2 SNEGSKA (reference sequence). The CDR3 has 14 amino acids. The V and J ends lost 6 bases and 11 bases, in that order; junction bases with no gene match: 16. The CDR3 loop reads CSASRQGGPFGAFF. As DNA, the CDR3 is TGCAGTGCCAGTCGACAGGGGGGACCCTTTGGGGCTTTCTTT.

V usage is TRBV19 and J usage is TRBJ2-3; 9 bases map to TRBD1. The CDR3 contains 17 residues. The V segment lost 0 bases and the J segment 2 bases; nucleotides outside the gene matches: 6. Per the germline V gene, CDR1 is LNHDA and CDR2 is SQIVND (reference sequence). The CDR3 nucleotides read TGTGCCAGTAGTATAGAGGACAGGGGTGGGTCCACAGATACGCAGTATTTT. As protein: CASSIEDRGGSTDTQYF.

The CDR3 DNA reads TGTGCCAGCAGGCGGACAGGACCAGGTGAGCAGTTCTTC. Amino acid sequence: CASRRTGPGEQFF. The chain combines TRBV2 with TRBJ2-1; 7 bases are a match to TRBD1. J was trimmed by 9 bases and V by 6 bases; bases with no gene match: 8. This CDR3 has 13 residues. Germline CDR1 and CDR2: SNHLY and FYNNEI.

The chain joins TRBV2 to TRBJ1-5; possible D gene TRBD1, 5 bases. The CDR3 has 14 residues. Per the germline V gene, CDR1 is SNHLY and CDR2 is FYNNEI. Trimming shortened V by 1 base and J by 9 bases, and 13 bases separated the two germline ends. The DNA for the CDR3 is TGTGCCAGCAGTGAAGAGGGGCACCCATCGCCCCAGCATTTT. Encoded protein: CASSEEGHPSPQHF.